One and the same sample provided the 7 T cell receptor beta chains below, sequenced in a study of cytomegalovirus exposure and HLA in healthy donors. Amplification used 60 Vbeta primers and 13 Jbeta primers. The assay was immunoSEQ multiplex PCR, and TCRdb's table has in-frame clones only and misses some. Counted here are about 86,000 clones, almost 80% occurring once; the ten biggest clones make up roughly 5.5%. The source material was PBMCs. The source of these receptors is a female donor in good health and CMV-seronegative.

This clone came up a few times. The rearrangement joins TRBV2 to TRBJ2-2, with 13 bases fitting TRBD2. CDR3 length: 15 amino acids. The ends lost 8 bases at V and 5 bases at J; junction bases unmatched: 5. Germline V gene sequence: CDR1 SNHLY, CDR2 FYNNEI. The CDR3 sequence is CASLGGLAGTGELFF. In DNA form, the CDR3 reads TGTGCCAGCCTGGGGGGACTAGCGGGAACCGGGGAGCTGTTTTTT.

V and J are TRBV6-5 and TRBJ2-7; 8 nucleotides line up with TRBD2. The germline gives CDR1 MNHEY, CDR2 SVGAGI. V lost 4 bases to trimming and J lost 2 bases; unmatched junction nucleotides: 4. CDR3 length equals 14 residues. The CDR3 region has the DNA TGTGCCAGCAGTTTGAGCGGGGGACCCTACGAGCAGTACTTC. It is translated as CASSLSGGPYEQYF.

This chain connects TRBV7-8 to TRBJ1-2; D might be TRBD1 (6 bases). Trimming took off 1 base at V and 0 bases at J, with 12 bases between the two ends. Germline CDR1 and CDR2: SGHVS and FQNEAQ. The CDR3 runs to 16 residues. For the CDR3, the DNA is TGTGCCAGCAGCTTAGATCAGGGGATACCTAACTATGGCTACACCTTC. Translated, it gives CASSLDQGIPNYGYTF.

This rearrangement joins TRBV30 to TRBJ1-4; 8 bases match TRBD1. V gave up 1 base and J gave up 10 bases; unmatched junction bases: 5. The CDR3 runs to 13 residues. Germline V CDR1 and CDR2: GTSNPN, SVGIG (reference sequence). The DNA for the CDR3 is TGTGCCTGGAGTGAAGGACAGGGCGGAAAACTGTTTTTT. Translated: CAWSEGQGGKLFF.

The gene calls are TRBV28 and TRBJ2-5; tentative D call: TRBD1 (5 bases). V lost 6 bases and J lost 2, with 13 bases in between. The germline CDR1 and CDR2 sequences are MDHEN and SYDVKM. The CDR3 spans 14 residues. CDR3 sequence reads: CASSEWGRQETQYF. The DNA of the CDR3 is TGTGCCAGCAGCGAATGGGGCAGGCAAGAGACCCAGTACTTC.

The chain recombines TRBV4-1 with TRBJ2-6, with TRBD2 identical over 8 bases. With V trimmed by 5 bases and J by 1 base, 19 bases remained unmatched. CDR1 and CDR2 (germline): MGHRA, YSYEKL. The CDR3 is made up of 21 amino acids. The CDR3 DNA follows: TGCGCCAGCAGCGCCCGGGGGGGGCCTTCCTTCAAGACTTCTGGGGCCAACGTCCTGACTTTC. It specifies CASSARGGPSFKTSGANVLTF.

Only one count was recorded for this clone. The chain is built from TRBV19 and TRBJ2-1; D gene unclear. The CDR3 sequence is 16 residues long. The germline gives CDR1 LNHDA, CDR2 SQIVND (reference sequence). V was pared by 4 bases and J by 0 bases, with 13 bases between. CDR3 sequence reads: CASSNPLQSSYNEQFF. For the CDR3, the DNA is TGTGCCAGTAGTAATCCGCTACAGAGCTCCTACAATGAGCAGTTCTTC.